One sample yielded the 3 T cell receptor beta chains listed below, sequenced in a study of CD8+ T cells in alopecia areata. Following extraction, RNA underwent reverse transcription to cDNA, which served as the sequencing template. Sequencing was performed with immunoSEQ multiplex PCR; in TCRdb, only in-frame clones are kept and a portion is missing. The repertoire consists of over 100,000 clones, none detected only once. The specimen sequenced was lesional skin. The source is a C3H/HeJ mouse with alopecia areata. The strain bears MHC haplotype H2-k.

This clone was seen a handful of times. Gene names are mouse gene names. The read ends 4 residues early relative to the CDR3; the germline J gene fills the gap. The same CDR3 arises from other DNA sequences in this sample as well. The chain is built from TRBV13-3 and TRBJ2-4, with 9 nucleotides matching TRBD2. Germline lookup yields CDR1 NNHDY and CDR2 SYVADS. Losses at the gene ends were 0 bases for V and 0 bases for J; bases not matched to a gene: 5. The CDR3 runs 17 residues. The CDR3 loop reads CASSDAGLGGSQNTLYF. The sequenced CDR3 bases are TGTGCCAGCAGTGATGCAGGGCTGGGGGGGAGTCAAAAC. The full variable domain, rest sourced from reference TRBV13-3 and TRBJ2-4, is EAAVTQSPRSKVAVTGGKVTLSCHQTNNHDYMYWYRQDTGHGLRLIHYSYVADSTEKGDIPDGYKASRPSQENFSLILELASLSQTAVYFCASSDAGLGGSQNTLYFGAGTRLSVL.

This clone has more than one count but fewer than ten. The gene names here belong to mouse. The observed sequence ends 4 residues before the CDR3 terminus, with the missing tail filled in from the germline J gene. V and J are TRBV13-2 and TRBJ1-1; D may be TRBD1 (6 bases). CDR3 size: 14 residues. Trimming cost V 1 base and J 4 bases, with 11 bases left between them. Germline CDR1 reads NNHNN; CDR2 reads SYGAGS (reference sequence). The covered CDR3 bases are TGTGCCAGCGGTGATTGGGGGGGCATCACA. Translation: CASGDWGGIT. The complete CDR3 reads CASGDWGGITEVFF.

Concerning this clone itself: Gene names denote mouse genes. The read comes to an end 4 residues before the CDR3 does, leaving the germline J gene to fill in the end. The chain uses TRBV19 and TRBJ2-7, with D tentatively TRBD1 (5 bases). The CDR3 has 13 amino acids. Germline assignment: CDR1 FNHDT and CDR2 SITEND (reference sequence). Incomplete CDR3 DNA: TGTGCCAGCAGTTCCCTCAGGGCGTAT. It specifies CASSSLRAY. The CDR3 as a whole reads CASSSLRAYEQYF.